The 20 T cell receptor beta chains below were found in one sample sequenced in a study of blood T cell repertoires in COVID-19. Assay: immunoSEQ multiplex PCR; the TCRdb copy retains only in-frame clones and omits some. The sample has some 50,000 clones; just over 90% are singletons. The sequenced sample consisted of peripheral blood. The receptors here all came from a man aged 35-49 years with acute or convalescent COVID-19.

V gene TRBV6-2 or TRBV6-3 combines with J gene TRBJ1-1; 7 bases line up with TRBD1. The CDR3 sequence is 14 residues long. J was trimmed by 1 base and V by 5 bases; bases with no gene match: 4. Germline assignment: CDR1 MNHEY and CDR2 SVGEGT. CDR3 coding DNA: TGTGCCAGCAGTCCGCAGGGGGGGAACACTGAAGCTTTCTTT. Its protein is CASSPQGGNTEAFF.

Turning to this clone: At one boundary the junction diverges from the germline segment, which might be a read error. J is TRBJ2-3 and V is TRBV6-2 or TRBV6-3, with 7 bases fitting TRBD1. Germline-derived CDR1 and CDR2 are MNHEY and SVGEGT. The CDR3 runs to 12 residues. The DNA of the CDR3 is TGTGCCAGCAGTTACTCGACCCAGGGGGTAATTTTT. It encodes CASSYSTQGVIF.

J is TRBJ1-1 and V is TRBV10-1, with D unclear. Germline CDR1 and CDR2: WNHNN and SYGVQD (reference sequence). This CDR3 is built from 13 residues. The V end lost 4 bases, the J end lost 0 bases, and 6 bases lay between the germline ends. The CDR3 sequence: CASSAKLNTEAFF. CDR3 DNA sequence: TGCGCCAGCAGTGCGAAGCTGAACACTGAAGCTTTCTTT.

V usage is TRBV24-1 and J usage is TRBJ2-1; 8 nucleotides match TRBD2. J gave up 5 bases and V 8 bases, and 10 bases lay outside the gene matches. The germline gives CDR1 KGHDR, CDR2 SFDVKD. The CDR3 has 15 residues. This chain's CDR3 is CATTSSGLGDNEQFF. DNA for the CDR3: TGTGCCACCACCTCTAGCGGGTTGGGGGACAATGAGCAGTTCTTC.

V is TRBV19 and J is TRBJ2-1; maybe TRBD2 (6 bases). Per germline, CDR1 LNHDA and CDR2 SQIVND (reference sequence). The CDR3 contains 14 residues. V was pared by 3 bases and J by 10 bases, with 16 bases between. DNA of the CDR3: TGTGCCAGTAGTATCCTGGGCCTGGGGGGAGAGCAGTTCTTC. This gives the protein CASSILGLGGEQFF.

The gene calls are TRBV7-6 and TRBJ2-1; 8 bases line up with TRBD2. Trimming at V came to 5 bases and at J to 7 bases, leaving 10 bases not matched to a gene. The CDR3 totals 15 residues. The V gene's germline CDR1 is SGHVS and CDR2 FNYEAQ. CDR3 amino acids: CASSPIAGSMNEQFF. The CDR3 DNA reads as TGTGCCAGCAGCCCGATAGCGGGGAGTATGAATGAGCAGTTCTTC. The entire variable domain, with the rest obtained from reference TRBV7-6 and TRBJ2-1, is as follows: GAGVSQSPRYKVTKRGQDVALRCDPISGHVSLYWYRQALGQGPEFLTYFNYEAQQDKSGLPNDRFSAERPEGSISTLTIQRTEQRDSAMYRCASSPIAGSMNEQFFGPGTRLTVL.

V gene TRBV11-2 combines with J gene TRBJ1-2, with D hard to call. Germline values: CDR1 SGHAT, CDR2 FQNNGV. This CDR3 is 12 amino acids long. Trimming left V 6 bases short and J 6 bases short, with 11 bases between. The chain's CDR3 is CASRTYFDGYTF. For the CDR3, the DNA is TGTGCCAGCAGAACGTACTTTGATGGCTACACCTTC.

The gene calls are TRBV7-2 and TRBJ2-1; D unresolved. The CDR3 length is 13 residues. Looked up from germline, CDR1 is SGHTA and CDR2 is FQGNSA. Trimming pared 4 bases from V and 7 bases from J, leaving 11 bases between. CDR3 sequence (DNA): TGTGCCAGCAGCTCTACCTCATGGAATGAGCAGTTCTTC. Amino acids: CASSSTSWNEQFF.

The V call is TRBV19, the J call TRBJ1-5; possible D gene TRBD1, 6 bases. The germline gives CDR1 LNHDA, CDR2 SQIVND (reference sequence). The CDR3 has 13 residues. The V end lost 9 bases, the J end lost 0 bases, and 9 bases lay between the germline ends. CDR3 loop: CASTDSSNQPQHF. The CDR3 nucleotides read TGTGCCAGCACGGACAGTAGCAATCAGCCCCAGCATTTT.

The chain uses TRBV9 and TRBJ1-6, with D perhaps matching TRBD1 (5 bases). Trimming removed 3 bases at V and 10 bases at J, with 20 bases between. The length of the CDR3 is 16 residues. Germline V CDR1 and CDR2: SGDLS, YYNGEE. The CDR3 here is CASSETDGYQGSPLHF. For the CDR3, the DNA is TGTGCCAGCAGCGAGACAGATGGCTACCAGGGATCACCCCTCCACTTT.

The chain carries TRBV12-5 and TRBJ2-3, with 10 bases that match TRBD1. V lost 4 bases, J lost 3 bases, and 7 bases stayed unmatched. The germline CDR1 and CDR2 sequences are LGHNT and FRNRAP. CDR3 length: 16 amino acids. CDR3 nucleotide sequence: TGTGCTAGTGGTTCTGGGGGACAGGGGAAGACAGATACGCAGTATTTT. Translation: CASGSGGQGKTDTQYF. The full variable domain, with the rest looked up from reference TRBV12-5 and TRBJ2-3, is DARVTQTPRHKVTEMGQEVTMRCQPILGHNTVFWYRQTMMQGLELLAYFRNRAPLDDSGMPKDRFSAEMPDATLATLKIQPSEPRDSAVYFCASGSGGQGKTDTQYFGPGTRLTVL.

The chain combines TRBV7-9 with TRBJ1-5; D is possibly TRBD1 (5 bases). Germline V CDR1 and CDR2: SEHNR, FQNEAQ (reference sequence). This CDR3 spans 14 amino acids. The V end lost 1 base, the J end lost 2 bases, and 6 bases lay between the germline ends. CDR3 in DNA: TGTGCCAGCAGCTTAGAAGGGGGCAATCAGCCCCAGCATTTT. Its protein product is CASSLEGGNQPQHF. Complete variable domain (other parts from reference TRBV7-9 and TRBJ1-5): DTGVSQNPRHKITKRGQNVTFRCDPISEHNRLYWYRQTLGQGPEFLTYFQNEAQLEKSRLLSDRFSAERPKGSFSTLEIQRTEQGDSAMYLCASSLEGGNQPQHFGDGTRLSIL.

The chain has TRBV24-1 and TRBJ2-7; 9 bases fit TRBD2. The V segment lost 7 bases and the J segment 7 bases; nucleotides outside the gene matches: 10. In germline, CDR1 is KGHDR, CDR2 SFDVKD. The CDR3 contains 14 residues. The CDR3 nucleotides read TGTGCCACCAGCCCTGGGCGGGAGGGCCTAGAGCAGTACTTC. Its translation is CATSPGREGLEQYF.

The CDR3 DNA reads TGTGCCAGCAGTTTGAGTAGCAATCAGCCCCAGCATTTT. It yields the protein CASSLSSNQPQHF. This rearrangement joins TRBV6-5 to TRBJ1-5; D is unresolved. The V end lost 4 bases, the J end lost 0 bases, and 4 bases lay between the germline ends. The length of the CDR3 is 13 residues. Germline-derived CDR1 and CDR2 are MNHEY and SVGAGI.

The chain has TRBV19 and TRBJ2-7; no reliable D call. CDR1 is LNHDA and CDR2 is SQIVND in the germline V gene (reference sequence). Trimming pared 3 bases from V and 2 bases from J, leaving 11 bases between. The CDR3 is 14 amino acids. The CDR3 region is CASSILAAPYEQYF. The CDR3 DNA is TGTGCCAGTAGTATTCTTGCGGCACCCTACGAGCAGTACTTC.

CDR3 loop: CATSDTRQGGEKLFF. The CDR3 DNA reads TGTGCCACCAGTGACACCCGACAGGGTGGCGAAAAACTGTTTTTT. The chain couples TRBV24-1 to TRBJ1-4, with TRBD1 matching 7 bases. V was clipped by 4 bases and J by 8 bases; unmatched bases: 9. This CDR3 has 15 residues. Germline V lookup: CDR1 KGHDR, CDR2 SFDVKD.

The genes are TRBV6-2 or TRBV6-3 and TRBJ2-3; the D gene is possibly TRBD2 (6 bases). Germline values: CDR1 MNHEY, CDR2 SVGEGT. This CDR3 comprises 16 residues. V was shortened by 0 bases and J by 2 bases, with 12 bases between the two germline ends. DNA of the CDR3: TGTGCCAGCAGTTACTCGGTAGGCGGGAACACAGATACGCAGTATTTT. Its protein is CASSYSVGGNTDTQYF.

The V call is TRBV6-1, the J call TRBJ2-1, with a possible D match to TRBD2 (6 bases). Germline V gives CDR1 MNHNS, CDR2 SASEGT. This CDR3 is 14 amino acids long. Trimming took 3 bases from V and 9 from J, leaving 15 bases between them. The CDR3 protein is CASSEVTRASEQFF. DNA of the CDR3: TGTGCCAGCAGTGAGGTGACTAGGGCCAGTGAGCAGTTCTTC.

The CDR3 DNA sequence: TGCGCCAGCAGTCAATCGACACCCCCCTACGAGCAGTACTTC. Translated: CASSQSTPPYEQYF. The chain joins TRBV23-1 to TRBJ2-7; D is unclear. TRBV23-1 is noted as an ORF with a role that remains uncertain. The CDR3 is made up of 14 amino acids. V lost 0 bases and J 2 bases, leaving 8 bases between the germline ends.

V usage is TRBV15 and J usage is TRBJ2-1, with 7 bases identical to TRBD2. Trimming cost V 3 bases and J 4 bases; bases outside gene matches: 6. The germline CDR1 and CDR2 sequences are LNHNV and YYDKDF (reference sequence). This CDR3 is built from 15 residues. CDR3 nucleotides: TGTGCCACCAGCAGGGGGGGGGAAGGGTACAATGAGCAGTTCTTC. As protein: CATSRGGEGYNEQFF.